A selection of T cell receptor beta chains follows, all from one sample in a study of T cells after posttransplantation cyclophosphamide. The protocol was immunoSEQ multiplex PCR, while the TCRdb copy is restricted to in-frame clones and leaves out a portion. Of some 61,000 clones listed, around 93% were seen once; the top ten hold roughly 2.9%. Sample: PBMCs. These receptor sequences come from a woman between 25 and 40 years old in good health and a related stem cell transplant donor. Each CDR3 is given with its conserved first and last residue. Fields, in order: V gene, clone size, J gene, D gene, CDR3 DNA, CDR3 protein. The D gene is left open where the match is weak. Size values are once, few and many counts, or a class for expanded clones, and some rows have none.

V: TRBV6-5; size: .; J: TRBJ1-2; D: .; DNA: TGTGCCAGCAACTATGGCTACACCTTC; CDR3: CASNYGYTF
V: TRBV5-1; size: .; J: TRBJ1-6; D: TRBD1; DNA: TGCGCCAGCAGCCTAGAGGGGACAGGGGATTCACCCCTCCACTTT; CDR3: CASSLEGTGDSPLHF
V: TRBV5-1; size: .; J: TRBJ2-7; D: TRBD2; DNA: TGCGCCAGCAGCTTGTCAAGCGGGGGTTCCTACGAGCAGTACTTC; CDR3: CASSLSSGGSYEQYF
V: TRBV30; size: .; J: TRBJ1-6; D: .; DNA: TGTGCCTGGGAGTACAGGAGCTCCTATAATTCACCCCTCCACTTT; CDR3: CAWEYRSSYNSPLHF
V: TRBV4-1; size: .; J: TRBJ2-1; D: .; DNA: TGCGCCAGCAGCCAGCATGGGCTTTCCGAGCAGTTCTTC; CDR3: CASSQHGLSEQFF
V: TRBV6-5; size: .; J: TRBJ2-7; D: TRBD1; DNA: TGTGCCAGCAGTTACTCGGGGACAGGGGGATACGAGCAGTACTTC; CDR3: CASSYSGTGGYEQYF
V: TRBV4-2; size: .; J: TRBJ1-6; D: .; DNA: TGTGCCAGCAGCCAAGATGGGGACACCCATCTCCCCCTCCACTTT; CDR3: CASSQDGDTHLPLHF
V: TRBV29-1; size: .; J: TRBJ1-4; D: TRBD1; DNA: TGCAGCGGCCGGACAGGGGGTGAAAAACTGTTTTTT; CDR3: CSGRTGGEKLFF
V: TRBV28; size: .; J: TRBJ2-7; D: TRBD1; DNA: TGTGCCAGCAGTTCAGGGACAGACTCCTACGAGCAGTACTTC; CDR3: CASSSGTDSYEQYF
V: TRBV10-3; size: once; J: TRBJ2-7; D: .; DNA: TGTGCCATCAGGACGGATACCAGCTCCTACGAGCAGTACTTC; CDR3: CAIRTDTSSYEQYF
V: TRBV30; size: .; J: TRBJ2-3; D: .; DNA: TGTGCCTGGAGCCCTCGCTTCGGAAGCACAGATACGCAGTATTTT; CDR3: CAWSPRFGSTDTQYF
V: TRBV6-5; size: .; J: TRBJ2-5; D: TRBD1; DNA: TGTGCCAGCAGTTATTCCCCAGGGGGCCAGGAGACCCAGTACTTC; CDR3: CASSYSPGGQETQYF
V: TRBV30; size: .; J: TRBJ1-5; D: TRBD1; DNA: TGTGCCTGGAGCTCCAGGGGGAATCAGCCCCAGCATTTT; CDR3: CAWSSRGNQPQHF
V: TRBV7-2; size: .; J: TRBJ1-6; D: .; DNA: TGTGCCAGCAGCCCGGGACGGAGCTCCTATAATTCACCCCTCCACTTT; CDR3: CASSPGRSSYNSPLHF
V: TRBV6-5; size: .; J: TRBJ2-7; D: TRBD1; DNA: TGTGCCAGCAGTTCCCCGGACAGGGGACGTAGTAAGCAGTACTTC; CDR3: CASSSPDRGRSKQYF
V: TRBV5-4; size: once; J: TRBJ1-6; D: .; DNA: TGCGCAGGGAGGGATAGGGGCTCCTATAATTCACCCCTCCACTTT; CDR3: CAGRDRGSYNSPLHF
V: TRBV9; size: .; J: TRBJ2-5; D: TRBD2; DNA: TGTGCCAGCAGCGTAGGCGGGGGTGTCGCCAGGGCAGAGACCCAGTACTTC; CDR3: CASSVGGGVARAETQYF
V: TRBV5-4; size: .; J: TRBJ1-1; D: TRBD1; DNA: TGTGCCAGCAGCTCGGGACAGGGAAGCATGAACACTGAGGCTTTCTTT; CDR3: CASSSGQGSMNTEAFF
V: TRBV6-1; size: .; J: TRBJ1-4; D: TRBD1; DNA: TGTGCCAGCCTTGGACAGGGGAATGAAAAACTGTTTTTT; CDR3: CASLGQGNEKLFF
V: TRBV27; size: once; J: TRBJ2-1; D: TRBD1; DNA: TGTGCCAGCAGTTTCGGTACAGGGGGGAATGAGCAGTTCTTC; CDR3: CASSFGTGGNEQFF